What follows describes a single T cell receptor (beta chain). The antigen is undetermined. These data are taken from a study of cytomegalovirus exposure and HLA in healthy donors. The CDR3 is 13 amino acids. The ends were cut back, 1 base at V and 7 bases at J, with 9 bases in the middle. Germline loops: CDR1 SGHRS, CDR2 YFSETQ. Study-wide results and limits: Earlier results showed most TCR beta V segments being productive about 87% or about 30% of the time.

PCR was performed using 60 Vbeta and 13 Jbeta primers. The data were produced by immunoSEQ multiplex PCR, yet TCRdb's version contains in-frame clones alone and is incomplete. The sample holds 150,000 to 200,000 clones, roughly 80% seen once. This rearrangement joins TRBV5-1 to TRBJ2-1; maybe TRBD2 (6 bases). Sequenced input: PBMCs. This TCR came from a man younger than 30 in good health and CMV-seropositive. For the CDR3, the DNA is TGCGCCAGCAGCTTGAACGCGGGGAATGAGCAGTTCTTC. This encodes CASSLNAGNEQFF. The variable domain in full, with the rest retrieved from reference TRBV5-1 and TRBJ2-1, is KAGVTQTPRYLIKTRGQQVTLSCSPISGHRSVSWYQQTPGQGLQFLFEYFSETQRNKGNFPGRFSGRQFSNSRSEMNVSTLELGDSALYLCASSLNAGNEQFFGPGTRLTVL.